This entry describes one TCR beta chain. Trimming took 0 bases from V and 8 from J; bases not matched to a gene: 8. The germline V gene has CDR1 LGHNA and CDR2 YSLEER. The CDR3 length is 16 residues. This record belongs to a study of regulatory T cells in long-lasting Graves disease. Building of the TCR beta libraries involved iRepertoire HTBI primers and Arm-PCR of CDR3 regions. TCRdb re-derived calls from the multiplex PCR reads in MiXCR, one entry per CDR3 protein. The table lists 250,000 to 300,000 distinct CDR3 sequences, under 25% of them singletons. Time point noted: persistent/refractory GD, antithyroid drugs over 5 years with positive TRAb. The TCR library was made from RNA extracted from PBMCs. Those enrolled as patients came out of an endocrinology department in Xi'an, China.

The rearrangement uses TRBV4-3 and TRBJ1-4; 8 bases map to TRBD1. The specimen comprised peripheral blood mononuclear cells (PBMCs), sampled when the disease was refractory, from a patient treated with antithyroid drugs. This sequence was found in a female donor with Graves disease. The CDR3 coding sequence is TGCGCCAGCAGCCAAGATCGGGCAGGGGGCGGGGAAAAACTGTTTTTT. Protein: CASSQDRAGGGEKLFF.